Sequencing of this TCR beta chain was carried out in a study of T cell responses to AZD1222 COVID-19 vaccine. General study points: Spike-specific TCR breadth and depth both grew after two AZD1222 doses.

Details on this clone: Its target is unknown.

The CDR3 spans 16 residues. The J segment lost 3 bases and the V segment lost 0 bases, leaving 4 bases of the junction unmatched. The germline gives CDR1 SGHAT, CDR2 FQNNGV. TCRdb keeps only in-frame clones here, not all; method: immunoSEQ multiplex PCR. The table records 77,000 or so clones, about 91% of them present only once. The source material was peripheral blood, sampled on day 0 of MenACWY control vaccination. The chain couples TRBV11-2 to TRBJ2-1, with TRBD1 matching over 8 bases. This TCR was sampled from an adult in good health. The CDR3 DNA sequence: TGTGCCAGCAGCTTAGATATCGGACAGGGCTACAATGAGCAGTTCTTC. This codes for CASSLDIGQGYNEQFF.